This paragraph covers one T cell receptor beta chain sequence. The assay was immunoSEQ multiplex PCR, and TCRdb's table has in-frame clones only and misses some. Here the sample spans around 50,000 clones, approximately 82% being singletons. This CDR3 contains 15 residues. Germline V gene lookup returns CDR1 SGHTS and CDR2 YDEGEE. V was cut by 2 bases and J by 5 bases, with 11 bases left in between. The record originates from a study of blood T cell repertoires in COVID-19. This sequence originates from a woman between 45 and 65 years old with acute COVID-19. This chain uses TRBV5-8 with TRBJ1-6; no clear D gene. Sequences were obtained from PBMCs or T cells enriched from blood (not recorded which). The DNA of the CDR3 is TGTGCCAGCAGCTTTAAGAGAGGGAATAATTCACCCCTCCACTTT. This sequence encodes CASSFKRGNNSPLHF.